This T cell receptor (beta chain) comes out of a study of CD4 T cells in relation to SARS-CoV-2 and coronaviruses. Whole-study context: After less than 11 days of antigen culture, PBMC TCR beta CDR3s were sequenced.

A word on this clone: The antigen remains undetermined.

Germline V gene sequence: CDR1 SGHTA, CDR2 FQGTGA. The CDR3 has 13 residues. V shed 3 bases and J 7 bases; nucleotides not matched to a gene: 2. For less than eleven days, approximately 10^5 sorted CD4+ cells grew with T cell-depleted PBMCs and CEF. Assay: immunoSEQ multiplex PCR; the TCRdb copy retains only in-frame clones and omits some. The sample includes some 38,000 clones, over 70% of them seen just once. The sequence came from an adult with COVID-19. Sequencing input: memory CD4+ T cells from PBMCs, cultured in vitro. The rearrangement uses TRBV7-3 and TRBJ2-2; TRBD2 agrees at 7 bases. This CDR3 reads CASSFLADGELFF. DNA for the CDR3: TGTGCCAGCAGCTTCCTAGCGGACGGGGAGCTGTTTTTT.